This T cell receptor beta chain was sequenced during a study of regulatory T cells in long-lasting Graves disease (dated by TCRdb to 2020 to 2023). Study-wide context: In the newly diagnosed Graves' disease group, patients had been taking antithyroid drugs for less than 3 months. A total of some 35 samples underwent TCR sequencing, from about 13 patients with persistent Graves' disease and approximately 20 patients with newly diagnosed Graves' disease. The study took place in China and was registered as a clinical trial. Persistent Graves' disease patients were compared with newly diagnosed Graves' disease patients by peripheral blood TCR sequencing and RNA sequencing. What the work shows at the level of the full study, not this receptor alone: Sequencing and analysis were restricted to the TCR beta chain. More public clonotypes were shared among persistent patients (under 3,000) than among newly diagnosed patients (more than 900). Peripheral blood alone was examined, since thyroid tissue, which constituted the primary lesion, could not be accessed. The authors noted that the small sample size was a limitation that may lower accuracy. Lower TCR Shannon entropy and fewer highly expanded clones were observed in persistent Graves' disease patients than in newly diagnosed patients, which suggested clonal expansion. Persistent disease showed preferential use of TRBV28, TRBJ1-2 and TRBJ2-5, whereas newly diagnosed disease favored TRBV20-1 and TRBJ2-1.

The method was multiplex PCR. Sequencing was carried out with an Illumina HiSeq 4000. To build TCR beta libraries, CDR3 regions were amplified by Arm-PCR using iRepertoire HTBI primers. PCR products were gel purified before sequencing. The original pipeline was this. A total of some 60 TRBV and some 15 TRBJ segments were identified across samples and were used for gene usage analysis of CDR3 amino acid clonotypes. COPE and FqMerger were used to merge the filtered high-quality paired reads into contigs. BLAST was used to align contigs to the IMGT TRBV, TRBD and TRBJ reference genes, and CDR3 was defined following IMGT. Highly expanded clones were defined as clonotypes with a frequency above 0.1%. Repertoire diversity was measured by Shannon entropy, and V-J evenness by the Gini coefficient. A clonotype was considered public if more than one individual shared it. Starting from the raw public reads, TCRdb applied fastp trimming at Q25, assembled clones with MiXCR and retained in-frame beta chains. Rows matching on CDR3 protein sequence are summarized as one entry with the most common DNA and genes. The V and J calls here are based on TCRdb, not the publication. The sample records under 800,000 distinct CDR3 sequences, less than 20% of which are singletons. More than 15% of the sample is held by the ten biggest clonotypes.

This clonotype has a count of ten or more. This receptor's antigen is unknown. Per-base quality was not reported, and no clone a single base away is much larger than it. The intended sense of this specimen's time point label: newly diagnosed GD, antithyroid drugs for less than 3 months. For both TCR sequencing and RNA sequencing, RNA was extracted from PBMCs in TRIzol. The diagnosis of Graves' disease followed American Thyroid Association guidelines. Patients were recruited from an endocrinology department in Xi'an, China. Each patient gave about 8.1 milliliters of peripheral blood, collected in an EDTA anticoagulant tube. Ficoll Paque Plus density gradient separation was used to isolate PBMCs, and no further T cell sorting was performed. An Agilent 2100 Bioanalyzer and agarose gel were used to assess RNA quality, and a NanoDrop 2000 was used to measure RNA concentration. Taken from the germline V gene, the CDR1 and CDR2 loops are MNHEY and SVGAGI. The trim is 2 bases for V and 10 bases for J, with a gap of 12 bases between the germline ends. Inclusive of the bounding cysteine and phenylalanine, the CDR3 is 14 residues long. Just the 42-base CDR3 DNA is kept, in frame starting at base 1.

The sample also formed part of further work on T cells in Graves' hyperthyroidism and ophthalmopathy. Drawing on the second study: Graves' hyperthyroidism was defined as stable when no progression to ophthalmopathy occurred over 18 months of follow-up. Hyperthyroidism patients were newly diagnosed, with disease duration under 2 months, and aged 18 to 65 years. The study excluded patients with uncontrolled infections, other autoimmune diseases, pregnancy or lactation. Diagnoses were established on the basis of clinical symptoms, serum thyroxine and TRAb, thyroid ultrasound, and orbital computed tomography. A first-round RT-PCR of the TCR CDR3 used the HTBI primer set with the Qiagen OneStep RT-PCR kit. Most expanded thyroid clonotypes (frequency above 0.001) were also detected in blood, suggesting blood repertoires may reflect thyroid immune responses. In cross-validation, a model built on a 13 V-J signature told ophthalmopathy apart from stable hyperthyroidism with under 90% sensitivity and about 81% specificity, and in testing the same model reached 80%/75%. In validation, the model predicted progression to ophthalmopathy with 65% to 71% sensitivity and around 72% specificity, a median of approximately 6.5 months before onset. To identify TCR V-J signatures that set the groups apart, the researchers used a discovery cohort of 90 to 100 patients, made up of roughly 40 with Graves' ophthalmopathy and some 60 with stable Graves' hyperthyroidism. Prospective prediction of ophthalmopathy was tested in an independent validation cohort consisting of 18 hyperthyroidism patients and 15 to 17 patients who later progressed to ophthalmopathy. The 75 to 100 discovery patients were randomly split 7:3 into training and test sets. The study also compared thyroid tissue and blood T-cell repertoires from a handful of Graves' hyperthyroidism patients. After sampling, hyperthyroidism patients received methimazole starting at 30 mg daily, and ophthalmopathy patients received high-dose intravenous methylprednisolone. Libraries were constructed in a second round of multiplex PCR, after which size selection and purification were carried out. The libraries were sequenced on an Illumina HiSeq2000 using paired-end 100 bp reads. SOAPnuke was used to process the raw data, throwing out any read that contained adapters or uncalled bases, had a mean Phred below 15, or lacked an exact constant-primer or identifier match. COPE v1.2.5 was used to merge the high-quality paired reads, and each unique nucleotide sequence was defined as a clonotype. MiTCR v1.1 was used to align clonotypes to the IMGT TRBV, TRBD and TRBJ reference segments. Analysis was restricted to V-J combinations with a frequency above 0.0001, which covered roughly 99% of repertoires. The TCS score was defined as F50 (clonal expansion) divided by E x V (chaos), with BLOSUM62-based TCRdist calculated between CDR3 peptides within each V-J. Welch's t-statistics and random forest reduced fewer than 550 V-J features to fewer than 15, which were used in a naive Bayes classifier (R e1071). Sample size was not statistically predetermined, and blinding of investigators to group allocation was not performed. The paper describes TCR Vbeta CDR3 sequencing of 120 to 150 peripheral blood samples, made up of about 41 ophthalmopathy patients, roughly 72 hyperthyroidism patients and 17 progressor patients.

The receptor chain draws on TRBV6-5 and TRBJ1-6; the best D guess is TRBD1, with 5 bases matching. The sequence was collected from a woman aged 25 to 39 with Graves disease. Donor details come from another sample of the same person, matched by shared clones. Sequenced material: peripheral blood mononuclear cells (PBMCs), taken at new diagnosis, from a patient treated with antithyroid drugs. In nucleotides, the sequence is TGTGCCAGCAGTTACCTAGGGGTCGGGTCACCCCTCCACTTT. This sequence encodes CASSYLGVGSPLHF.